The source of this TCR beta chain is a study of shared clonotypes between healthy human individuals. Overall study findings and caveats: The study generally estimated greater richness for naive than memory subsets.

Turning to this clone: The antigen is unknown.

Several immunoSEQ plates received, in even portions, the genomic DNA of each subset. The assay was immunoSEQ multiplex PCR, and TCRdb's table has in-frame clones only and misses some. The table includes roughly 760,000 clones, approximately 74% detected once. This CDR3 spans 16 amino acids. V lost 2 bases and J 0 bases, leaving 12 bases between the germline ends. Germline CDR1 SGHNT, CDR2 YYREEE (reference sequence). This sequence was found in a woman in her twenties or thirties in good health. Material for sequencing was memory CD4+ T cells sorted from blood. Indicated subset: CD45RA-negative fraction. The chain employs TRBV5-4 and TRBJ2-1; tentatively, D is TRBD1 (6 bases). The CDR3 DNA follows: TGTGCCAGCAGCTTCCCGGGACAAAGCTCCTACAATGAGCAGTTCTTC. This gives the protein CASSFPGQSSYNEQFF.